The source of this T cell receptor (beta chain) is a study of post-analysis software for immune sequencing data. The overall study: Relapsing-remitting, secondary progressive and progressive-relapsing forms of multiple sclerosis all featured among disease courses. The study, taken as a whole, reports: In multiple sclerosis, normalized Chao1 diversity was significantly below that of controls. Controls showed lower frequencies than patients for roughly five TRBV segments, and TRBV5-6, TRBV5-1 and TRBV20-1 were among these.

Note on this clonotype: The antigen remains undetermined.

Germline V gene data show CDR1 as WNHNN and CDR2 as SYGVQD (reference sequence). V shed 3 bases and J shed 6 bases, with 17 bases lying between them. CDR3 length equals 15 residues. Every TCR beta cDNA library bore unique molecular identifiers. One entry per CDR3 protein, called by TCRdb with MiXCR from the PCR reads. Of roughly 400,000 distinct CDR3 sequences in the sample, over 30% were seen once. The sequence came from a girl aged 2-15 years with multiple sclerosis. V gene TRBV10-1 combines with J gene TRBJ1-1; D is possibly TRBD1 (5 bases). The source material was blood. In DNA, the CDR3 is TGCGCCAGCAGTGACCAACCCACAGGTGATTCTGAAGCTTTCTTT. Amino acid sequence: CASSDQPTGDSEAFF.